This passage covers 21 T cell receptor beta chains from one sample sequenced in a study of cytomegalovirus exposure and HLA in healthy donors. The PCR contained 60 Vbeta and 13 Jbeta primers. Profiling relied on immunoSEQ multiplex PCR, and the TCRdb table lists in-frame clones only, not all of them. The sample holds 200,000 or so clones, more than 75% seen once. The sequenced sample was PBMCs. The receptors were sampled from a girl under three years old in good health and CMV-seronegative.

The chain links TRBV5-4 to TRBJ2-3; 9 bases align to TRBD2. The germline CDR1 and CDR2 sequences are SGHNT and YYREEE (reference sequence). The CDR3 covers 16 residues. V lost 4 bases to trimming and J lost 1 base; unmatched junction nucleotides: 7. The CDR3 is CASSLPSGVRTDTQYF. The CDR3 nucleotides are TGTGCCAGCAGCCTGCCTAGCGGGGTCCGCACAGATACGCAGTATTTT.

In DNA form, the CDR3 reads TGTGCCTGGAGTGCAGGGACTAGCGGGACCTACTTCGAGCAGTACTTC. Translating gives CAWSAGTSGTYFEQYF. The chain combines TRBV30 with TRBJ2-7, with 13 bases lining up with TRBD2. Per germline, CDR1 GTSNPN and CDR2 SVGIG (reference sequence). Trimming removed 1 base from V and 6 bases from J; junction bases left unmatched: 9. The length of the CDR3 is 16 residues.

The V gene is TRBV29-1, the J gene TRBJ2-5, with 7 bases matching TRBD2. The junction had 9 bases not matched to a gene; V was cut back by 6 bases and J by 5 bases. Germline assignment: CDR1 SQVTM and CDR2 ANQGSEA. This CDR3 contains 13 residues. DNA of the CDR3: TGCAGCGTCTCCGGGACTACCGTTGAGACCCAGTACTTC. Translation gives CSVSGTTVETQYF.

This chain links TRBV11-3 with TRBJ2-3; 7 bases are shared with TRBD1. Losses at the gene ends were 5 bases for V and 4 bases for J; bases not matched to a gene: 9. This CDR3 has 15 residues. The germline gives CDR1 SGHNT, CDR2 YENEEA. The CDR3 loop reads CASSPKGARADTQYF. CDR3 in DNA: TGTGCCAGCAGCCCCAAGGGGGCGCGGGCAGATACGCAGTATTTT.

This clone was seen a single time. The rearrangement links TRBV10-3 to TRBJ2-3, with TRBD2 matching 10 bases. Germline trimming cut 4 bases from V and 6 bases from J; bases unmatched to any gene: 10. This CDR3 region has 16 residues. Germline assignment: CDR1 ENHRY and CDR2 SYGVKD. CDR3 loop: CAISGSWLAGVDTQYF. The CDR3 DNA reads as TGTGCCATCAGTGGGAGCTGGCTAGCGGGGGTCGATACGCAGTATTTT.

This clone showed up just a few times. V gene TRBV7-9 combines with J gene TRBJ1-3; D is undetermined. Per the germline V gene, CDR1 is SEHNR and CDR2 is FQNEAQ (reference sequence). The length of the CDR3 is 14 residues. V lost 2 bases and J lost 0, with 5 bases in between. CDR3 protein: CASSLQVSGNTIYF. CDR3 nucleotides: TGTGCCAGCAGCTTACAGGTCTCTGGAAACACCATATATTTT.

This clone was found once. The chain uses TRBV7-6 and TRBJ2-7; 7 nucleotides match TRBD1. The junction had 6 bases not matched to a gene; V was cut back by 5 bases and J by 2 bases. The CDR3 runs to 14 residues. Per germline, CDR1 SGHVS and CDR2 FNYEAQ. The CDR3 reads CASSRYGTAYEQYF. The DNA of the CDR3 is TGTGCCAGCAGCCGGTACGGGACAGCCTACGAGCAGTACTTC.

The CDR3 spells CASSPADRAGGYTF. The CDR3 region has the DNA TGTGCCAGCTCACCCGCGGACAGGGCGGGGGGCTACACCTTC. V is TRBV18 and J is TRBJ1-2; 8 positions agree with TRBD1. The CDR3 totals 14 residues. CDR1 and CDR2 from the germline V gene are KGHSH and LQKENI. V shed 3 bases and J 8 bases; nucleotides not matched to a gene: 8.

The CDR3 reads CASSDLLQGPGGYTF. The CDR3 DNA sequence: TGTGCCAGCAGTGATCTTTTACAGGGGCCAGGTGGCTACACCTTC. The rearrangement uses TRBV2 and TRBJ1-2, with 7 positions matching TRBD1. The CDR3 is made up of 15 amino acids. Looked up from germline, CDR1 is SNHLY and CDR2 is FYNNEI. V shed 3 bases and J 7 bases; nucleotides not matched to a gene: 11.

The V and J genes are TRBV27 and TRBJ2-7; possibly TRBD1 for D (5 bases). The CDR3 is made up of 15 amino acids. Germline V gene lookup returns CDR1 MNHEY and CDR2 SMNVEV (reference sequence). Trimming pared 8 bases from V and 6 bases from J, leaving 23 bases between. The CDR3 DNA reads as TGTGCCAGCTCCCCCCGGTGGGGCGATCTCGGCGAGCAGTACTTC. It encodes CASSPRWGDLGEQYF.

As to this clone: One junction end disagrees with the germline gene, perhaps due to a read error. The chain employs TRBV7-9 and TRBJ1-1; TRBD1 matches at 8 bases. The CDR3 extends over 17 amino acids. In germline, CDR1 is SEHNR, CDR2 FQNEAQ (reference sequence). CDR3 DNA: TGTTCCAGCAGCCCCGGTTTTGTGCAGGGGGCACAGGCTGAAGCTTTCTTT. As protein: CSSSPGFVQGAQAEAFF.

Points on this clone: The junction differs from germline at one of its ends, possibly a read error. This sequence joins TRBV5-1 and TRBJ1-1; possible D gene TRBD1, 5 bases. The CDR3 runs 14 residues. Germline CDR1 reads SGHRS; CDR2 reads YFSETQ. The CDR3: CASSLDSGGTEASF. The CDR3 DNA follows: TGCGCCAGCAGCTTAGACAGTGGAGGGACTGAAGCTTCCTTT.

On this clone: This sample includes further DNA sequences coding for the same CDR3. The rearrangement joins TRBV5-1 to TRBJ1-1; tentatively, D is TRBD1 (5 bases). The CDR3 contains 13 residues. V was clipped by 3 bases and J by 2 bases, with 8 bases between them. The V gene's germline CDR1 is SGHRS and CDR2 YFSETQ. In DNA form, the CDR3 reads TGCGCCAGCAGCTCGACAGCAAACACTGAAGCTTTCTTT. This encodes CASSSTANTEAFF. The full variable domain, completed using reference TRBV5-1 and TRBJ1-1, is KAGVTQTPRYLIKTRGQQVTLSCSPISGHRSVSWYQQTPGQGLQFLFEYFSETQRNKGNFPGRFSGRQFSNSRSEMNVSTLELGDSALYLCASSSTANTEAFFGQGTRLTVV.

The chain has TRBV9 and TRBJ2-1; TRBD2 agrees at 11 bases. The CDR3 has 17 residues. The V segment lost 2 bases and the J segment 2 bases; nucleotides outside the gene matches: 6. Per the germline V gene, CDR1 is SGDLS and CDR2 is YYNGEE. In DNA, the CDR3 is TGTGCCAGCAGCGTCACTGGACTAGCGGGTCCCTACAATGAGCAGTTCTTC. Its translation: CASSVTGLAGPYNEQFF. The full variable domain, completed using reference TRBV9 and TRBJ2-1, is DSGVTQTPKHLITATGQRVTLRCSPRSGDLSVYWYQQSLDQGLQFLIQYYNGEERAKGNILERFSAQQFPDLHSELNLSSLELGDSALYFCASSVTGLAGPYNEQFFGPGTRLTVL.

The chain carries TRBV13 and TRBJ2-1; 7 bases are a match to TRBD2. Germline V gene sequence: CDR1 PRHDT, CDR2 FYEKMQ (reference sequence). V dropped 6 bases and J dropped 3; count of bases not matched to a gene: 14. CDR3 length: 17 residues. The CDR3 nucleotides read TGTGCCAGCAGTATTCGACCTGGCGGGAGTCACTACAATGAGCAGTTCTTC. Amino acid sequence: CASSIRPGGSHYNEQFF.

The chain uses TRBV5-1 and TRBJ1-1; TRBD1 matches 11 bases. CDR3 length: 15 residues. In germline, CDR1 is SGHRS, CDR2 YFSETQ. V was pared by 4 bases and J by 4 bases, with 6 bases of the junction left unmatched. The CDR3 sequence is CASSGRTGGSTEAFF. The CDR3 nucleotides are TGCGCCAGCAGCGGCCGGACAGGGGGCTCCACTGAAGCTTTCTTT.

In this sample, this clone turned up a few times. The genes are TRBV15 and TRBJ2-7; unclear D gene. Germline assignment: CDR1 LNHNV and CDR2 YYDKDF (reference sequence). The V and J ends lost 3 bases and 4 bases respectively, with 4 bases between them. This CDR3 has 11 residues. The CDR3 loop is CATSREYEQYF. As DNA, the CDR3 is TGTGCCACCAGCAGGGAGTACGAGCAGTACTTC.

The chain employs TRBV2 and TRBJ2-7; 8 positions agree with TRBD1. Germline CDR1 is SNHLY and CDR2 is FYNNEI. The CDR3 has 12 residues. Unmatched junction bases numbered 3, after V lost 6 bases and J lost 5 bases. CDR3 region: CASSWTGNEQYF. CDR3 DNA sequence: TGTGCCAGCAGCTGGACAGGGAACGAGCAGTACTTC.

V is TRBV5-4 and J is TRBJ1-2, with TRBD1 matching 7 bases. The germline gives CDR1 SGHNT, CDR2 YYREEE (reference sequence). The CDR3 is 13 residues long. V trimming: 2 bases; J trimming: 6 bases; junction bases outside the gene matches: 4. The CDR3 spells CASSLQGLNGYTF. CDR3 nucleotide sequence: TGTGCCAGCAGCTTACAGGGGCTTAATGGCTACACCTTC.

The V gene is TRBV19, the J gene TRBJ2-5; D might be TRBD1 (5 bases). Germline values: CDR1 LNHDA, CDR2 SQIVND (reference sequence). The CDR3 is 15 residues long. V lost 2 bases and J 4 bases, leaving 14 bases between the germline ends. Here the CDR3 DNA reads TGTGCCAGTAGTATAACCGGGCAGGGCAGAGAGACCCAGTACTTC. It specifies CASSITGQGRETQYF.

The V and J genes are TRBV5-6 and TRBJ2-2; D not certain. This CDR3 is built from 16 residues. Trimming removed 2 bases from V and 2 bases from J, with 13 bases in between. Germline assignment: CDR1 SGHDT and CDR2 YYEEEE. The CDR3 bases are TGTGCCAGCAGCTTATACGGAGTAAGAAACACCGGGGAGCTGTTTTTT. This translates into CASSLYGVRNTGELFF.